These 7 T cell receptor beta chains came from one sample sequenced in a study of cytomegalovirus exposure and HLA in healthy donors. This PCR relied on a set of 60 Vbeta primers and 13 Jbeta primers. TCRdb's copy holds only in-frame clones and misses some; the assay was immunoSEQ multiplex PCR. The sample records roughly 140,000 clones, about two thirds being singletons. The sequencing sample was made of PBMCs. The receptors here all came from a man between 60 and 75 years old in good health and CMV-seronegative.

This clone appeared a few times. The chain links TRBV19 to TRBJ2-1, with D possibly TRBD1 on 7 matching bases. Per germline, CDR1 LNHDA and CDR2 SQIVND (reference sequence). Trimming cost V 4 bases and J 0 bases, with 16 bases left between them. This CDR3 region has 17 residues. The CDR3 nucleotides are TGTGCCAGTAGTAGGAGGGCAGGGGGTCTCTCCTACAATGAGCAGTTCTTC. The encoded protein is CASSRRAGGLSYNEQFF.

V is TRBV5-1 and J is TRBJ2-2; the match to TRBD1 covers 9 bases. Trimming took 1 base from V and 5 from J; bases not matched to a gene: 3. Germline loops: CDR1 SGHRS, CDR2 YFSETQ. The CDR3 is 15 residues long. The DNA for the CDR3 is TGCGCCAGCAGCTTGACAGGGGGCGAAACCGGGGAGCTGTTTTTT. The encoded protein is CASSLTGGETGELFF.

The V and J genes are TRBV7-2 and TRBJ2-3, with 7 bases that match TRBD2. From germline, CDR1 is SGHTA and CDR2 FQGNSA. J gave up 1 base and V 2 bases, and 6 bases lay outside the gene matches. This CDR3 is 16 amino acids long. This CDR3 is CASSLQRGGGTDTQYF. CDR3 nucleotide sequence: TGTGCCAGCAGCTTACAGCGGGGCGGGGGCACAGATACGCAGTATTTT.

The J gene is TRBJ2-5, the V gene TRBV10-3; D remains unclear. The V gene lost 4 bases and the J gene lost 4 bases, with 13 bases spanning the gap. CDR1 and CDR2 (germline): ENHRY, SYGVKD. The CDR3 length is 14 residues. CDR3 sequence (DNA): TGTGCCATCAGTGTTGACTCTTACCCAGAGACCCAGTACTTC. This codes for CAISVDSYPETQYF.

The rearrangement joins TRBV18 to TRBJ2-2; D may be TRBD1 (6 bases). Between the trimmed V and J ends, which lost 2 bases and 3 bases, there was a span of 13 bases. The CDR3 is 16 amino acids. Germline V gives CDR1 KGHSH, CDR2 LQKENI. The CDR3 coding sequence is TGTGCCAGCTCACCAATGCCACAGGGACACACCGGGGAGCTGTTTTTT. Protein sequence: CASSPMPQGHTGELFF.

This clone turned up a few times. The rearrangement joins TRBV28 to TRBJ2-1, with 12 positions matching TRBD2. J lost 6 bases, V lost 5 bases, and 8 bases had no gene match. This CDR3 has 16 amino acids. The V gene's germline CDR1 is MDHEN and CDR2 SYDVKM. CDR3 in DNA: TGTGCCAGCAGTCGGATACTAGCGGGAGGACTCAATGAGCAGTTCTTC. Its protein product is CASSRILAGGLNEQFF.

The chain employs TRBV27 and TRBJ2-3; a weak D match, TRBD1 (5 bases). V was cut by 3 bases and J by 2 bases, with 9 bases left in between. The germline gives CDR1 MNHEY, CDR2 SMNVEV (reference sequence). This CDR3 comprises 14 residues. The CDR3 DNA reads as TGTGCCAGCAGTTTCCCAGGGAACACAGATACGCAGTATTTT. Its protein product is CASSFPGNTDTQYF.